These 10 T cell receptor beta chains were all obtained from the same sample, sequenced in a study of shared clonotypes between healthy human individuals (dated by TCRdb to 2018 to 2020). CD8 naive samples were CD45RO-negative cells positively selected for CCR7, giving a CD45RA+CCR7+ population that excluded TemRA cells. The library was produced with the immunoSEQ multiplex PCR assay. TCRdb holds this immuneACCESS table with in-frame rearrangements only. Some clones are missing; in checked studies, unresolved V genes explain under half, and the rest has no known cause. This sample comprises about 2.1 million clones, roughly 91% of them detected only once. The ten biggest clones cover roughly 1.8% of the sample. The sample consisted of naive CD8+ T cells from PBMCs. The sample's cell subset or site label is to be understood as: CD45RA+CCR7+. These TCRs come from a man aged 18 to 30 in good health. Some clones in this sample may be carry-over from other donors' samples.

The chain uses TRBV10-2 and TRBJ2-5; D assignment may be TRBD1 or TRBD2 (5 bases each). Germline CDR1 reads WSHSY; CDR2 reads SAAADI. V lost 1 base to trimming and J lost 5 bases, with 14 bases between them. CDR3 length: 15 amino acids. Here the CDR3 DNA reads TGCGCCAGCAGTGAGTTGTTTGGGGGTGTGGAGACCCAGTACTTC. Translated, it gives CASSELFGGVETQYF.

This clone has just one count. The chain carries TRBV27 and TRBJ2-1; 14 bases fit TRBD2. The CDR3 runs 17 residues. V lost 2 bases, J lost 9 bases, and 9 bases stayed unmatched. Germline CDR1 and CDR2: MNHEY and SMNVEV (reference sequence). CDR3 in amino acids: CASSLIRLAGGPIEQFF. DNA for the CDR3: TGTGCCAGCAGTTTAATAAGACTAGCGGGAGGGCCAATTGAGCAGTTCTTC.

Here the CDR3 reads CASSERAVAYNEQFF. Written as DNA, the CDR3 is TGTGCCAGCAGTGAGCGGGCTGTGGCCTACAATGAGCAGTTCTTC. The rearrangement links TRBV27 to TRBJ2-1; TRBD2 might be the D (6 bases). V lost 5 bases to trimming and J lost 2 bases, with 13 bases between them. The CDR3 extends over 15 amino acids. Germline-derived CDR1 and CDR2 are MNHEY and SMNVEV (reference sequence).

V usage is TRBV28 and J usage is TRBJ1-1; a weak D match, TRBD1 (5 bases). The germline V and J ends were trimmed by 2 bases and 4 bases, with 14 bases remaining between them. CDR1 MDHEN and CDR2 SYDVKM come from the germline V gene. This CDR3 comprises 15 residues. As DNA, the CDR3 is TGTGCCAGCAGTTTACGGGGCTTCATGGGCACTGAAGCTTTCTTT. As protein: CASSLRGFMGTEAFF.

This CDR3 reads CASSARDRGSYEQYF. As DNA, the CDR3 is TGCGCCAGCAGCGCCCGGGACAGGGGCTCCTACGAGCAGTACTTC. The genes are TRBV5-1 and TRBJ2-7; TRBD1 matches 10 bases. The length of the CDR3 is 15 residues. Germline V gene data show CDR1 as SGHRS and CDR2 as YFSETQ. V was clipped by 4 bases and J by 0 bases; unmatched bases: 4.

The chain couples TRBV27 to TRBJ2-3; TRBD2 aligns across 10 bases. Germline values: CDR1 MNHEY, CDR2 SMNVEV (reference sequence). J was trimmed by 3 bases and V by 4 bases; bases with no gene match: 13. CDR3 length equals 18 residues. The CDR3 sequence: CASSSEAGGPLLTDTQYF. The CDR3 DNA is TGTGCCAGCAGTTCGGAAGCGGGAGGGCCGCTTTTGACAGATACGCAGTATTTT.

The rearrangement links TRBV19 to TRBJ1-5; 7 positions agree with TRBD1. This CDR3 is built from 15 residues. The junction had 12 bases not matched to a gene; V was cut back by 7 bases and J by 6 bases. CDR1 and CDR2 from the germline V gene are LNHDA and SQIVND (reference sequence). The CDR3 nucleotides are TGTGCCAGTACCTCGAGACAGGGTCGGCCTCAGCCCCAGCATTTT. It specifies CASTSRQGRPQPQHF. Filled out from reference TRBV19 and TRBJ1-5, the complete variable domain reads DGGITQSPKYLFRKEGQNVTLSCEQNLNHDAMYWYRQDPGQGLRLIYYSQIVNDFQKGDIAEGYSVSREKKESFPLTVTSAQKNPTAFYLCASTSRQGRPQPQHFGDGTRLSIL.

CDR3 sequence reads: CASSIAGGGDTQYF. For the CDR3, the DNA is TGTGCCAGCAGTATAGCGGGAGGTGGAGATACGCAGTATTTT. J is TRBJ2-3 and V is TRBV28, with 10 bases lining up with TRBD2. The ends lost 5 bases at V and 5 bases at J; junction bases unmatched: 4. Per germline, CDR1 MDHEN and CDR2 SYDVKM. The CDR3 length is 14 residues. Full variable domain (rest looked up from reference TRBV28 and TRBJ2-3): DVKVTQSSRYLVKRTGEKVFLECVQDMDHENMFWYRQDPGLGLRLIYFSYDVKMKEKGDIPEGYSVSREKKERFSLILESASTNQTSMYLCASSIAGGGDTQYFGPGTRLTVL.

CDR3 in DNA: TGTGCCAGCAGTAGACAGTTCTCTGGAAACACCATATATTTT. It codes for CASSRQFSGNTIYF. J is TRBJ1-3 and V is TRBV28, with a tentative D call TRBD1 (5 bases). This CDR3 comprises 14 residues. Germline loops: CDR1 MDHEN, CDR2 SYDVKM. V dropped 5 bases and J dropped 0 bases, with 8 bases sitting between them.

Comments on this clone: Other DNA sequences from this sample encode an identical CDR3 as well. The genes are TRBV27 and TRBJ2-7, with 9 bases matching TRBD1. Germline-derived CDR1 and CDR2 are MNHEY and SMNVEV (reference sequence). This CDR3 is 16 amino acids long. The V segment lost 0 bases and the J segment 1 base; nucleotides outside the gene matches: 4. CDR3 amino acids: CASSLSSGTGSYEQYF. Here the CDR3 DNA reads TGTGCCAGCAGTTTATCGTCAGGGACAGGGTCCTACGAGCAGTACTTC.